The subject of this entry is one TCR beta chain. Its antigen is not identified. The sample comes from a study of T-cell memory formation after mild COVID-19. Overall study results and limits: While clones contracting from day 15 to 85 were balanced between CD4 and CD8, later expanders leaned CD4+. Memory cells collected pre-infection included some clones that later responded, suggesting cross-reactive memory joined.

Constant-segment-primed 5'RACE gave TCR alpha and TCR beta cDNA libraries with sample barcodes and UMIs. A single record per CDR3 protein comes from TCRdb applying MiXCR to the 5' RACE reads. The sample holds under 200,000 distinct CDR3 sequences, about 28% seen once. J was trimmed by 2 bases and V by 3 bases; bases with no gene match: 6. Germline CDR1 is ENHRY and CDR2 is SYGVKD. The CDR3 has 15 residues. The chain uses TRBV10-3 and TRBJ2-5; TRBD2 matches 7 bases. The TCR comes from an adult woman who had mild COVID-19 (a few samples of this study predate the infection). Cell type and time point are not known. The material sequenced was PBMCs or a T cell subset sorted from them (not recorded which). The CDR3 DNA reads TGTGCCATCAGTGATGGCGGGGGTTTTCAAGAGACCCAGTACTTC. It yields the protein CAISDGGGFQETQYF.